Sequencing of this TCR beta chain was carried out in a study of OX40 agonist ivuxolimab in advanced cancers. About the research overall: It was permissible to have had prior anti-PD-1, anti-PD-L1 or anti-CTLA-4 therapy, and 40% had some. Three patients got partial responses; one had hepatocellular carcinoma and two had cutaneous melanoma.

Repertoires were generated with immunoSEQ multiplex PCR, while TCRdb's copy carries only in-frame clones and drops some. This sample has under 70,000 clones, with more than 85% found just once. The CDR3 has 14 residues. Trimming took off 3 bases at V and 2 bases at J, with 11 bases between the two ends. CDR1 is LGHNA and CDR2 is YNFKEQ in the germline V gene. Sequencing was performed on CD4+ or CD8+ T cells sorted from blood, taken in a trial of the OX40 agonist ivuxolimab. The clonotype originates from an adult with an advanced solid tumor such as melanoma, head and neck, liver or kidney cancer. This chain links TRBV4-2 with TRBJ2-7; D is possibly TRBD2 (5 bases). The CDR3 bases are TGTGCCAGCAGCCAGCCCGCCGGGGCCTACGAGCAGTACTTC. It yields the protein CASSQPAGAYEQYF.